The 10 T cell receptor beta chains given below trace back to one sample, sequenced in a study of cytomegalovirus exposure and HLA in healthy donors. 13 Jbeta primers and 60 Vbeta primers were used for the PCR. TCRdb's copy holds only in-frame clones and misses some; the assay was immunoSEQ multiplex PCR. This sample carries about 82,000 clones, roughly four fifths of them seen once, and the ten largest clones take roughly 6.2%. The sample consisted of PBMCs. These receptor sequences come from a woman in her forties or fifties in good health and CMV-seropositive.

The chain is built from TRBV5-1 and TRBJ2-1; D unresolved. Per the germline V gene, CDR1 is SGHRS and CDR2 is YFSETQ. CDR3 length: 12 amino acids. Trimming took off 3 bases at V and 9 bases at J, with 10 bases between the two ends. CDR3 region: CASSSDLAEQFF. The CDR3 DNA reads TGCGCCAGCAGCTCAGACTTAGCTGAGCAGTTCTTC.

V usage is TRBV5-1 and J usage is TRBJ2-1, with D unclear. V was pared by 4 bases and J by 7 bases, with 12 bases between. Germline V CDR1 and CDR2: SGHRS, YFSETQ. The CDR3 spans 13 residues. CDR3 residues: CASSNNIPNEQFF. The CDR3 region has the DNA TGCGCCAGCAGCAACAACATACCGAATGAGCAGTTCTTC. The full variable domain, its missing parts supplied by reference TRBV5-1 and TRBJ2-1, is KAGVTQTPRYLIKTRGQQVTLSCSPISGHRSVSWYQQTPGQGLQFLFEYFSETQRNKGNFPGRFSGRQFSNSRSEMNVSTLELGDSALYLCASSNNIPNEQFFGPGTRLTVL.

The V gene is TRBV15, the J gene TRBJ1-5; 8 bases line up with TRBD1. V gave up 0 bases and J gave up 5 bases; unmatched junction bases: 3. The CDR3 contains 15 residues. Per germline, CDR1 LNHNV and CDR2 YYDKDF (reference sequence). CDR3 sequence reads: CATSRDRTGYQPQHF. The CDR3 DNA is TGTGCCACCAGCAGAGACAGGACAGGGTATCAGCCCCAGCATTTT.

The genes are TRBV4-1 and TRBJ2-5, with D maybe TRBD2 (5 bases). V dropped 4 bases and J dropped 1 base, with 10 bases sitting between them. Per germline, CDR1 MGHRA and CDR2 YSYEKL. The CDR3 is 14 amino acids. Here the CDR3 reads CASSRVRGQETQYF. DNA of the CDR3: TGCGCCAGCAGCCGTGTTCGGGGCCAAGAGACCCAGTACTTC.

This sequence joins TRBV28 and TRBJ2-5; 8 bases fit TRBD1. Germline lookup yields CDR1 MDHEN and CDR2 SYDVKM. Trimming took 4 bases from V and 2 from J; bases not matched to a gene: 9. The CDR3 has 16 amino acids. The CDR3 DNA follows: TGTGCCAGCAGTTCCTACGGACAGGGTGGACAAGAGACCCAGTACTTC. It is translated as CASSSYGQGGQETQYF.

This chain links TRBV28 with TRBJ2-7; possible D gene TRBD2, 6 bases. Germline-derived CDR1 and CDR2 are MDHEN and SYDVKM. Trimming removed 6 bases at V and 0 bases at J, with 15 bases between. This CDR3 has 15 amino acids. CDR3 sequence: CASSRPGLSSYEQYF. CDR3 sequence (DNA): TGTGCCAGCAGCCGCCCGGGACTGAGCTCCTACGAGCAGTACTTC.

This clone came up once. The chain carries TRBV28 and TRBJ2-2, with 8 nucleotides matching TRBD1. The germline CDR1 and CDR2 sequences are MDHEN and SYDVKM. CDR3 length equals 17 residues. The V segment lost 1 base and the J segment 5 bases; nucleotides outside the gene matches: 9. CDR3 sequence (DNA): TGTGCCAGCAGTTTATCAAAAGGACAGGGCGGAACCGGGGAGCTGTTTTTT. Its protein product is CASSLSKGQGGTGELFF.

The rearrangement joins TRBV19 to TRBJ2-5, with D uncertain. V lost 3 bases, J lost 0 bases, and 8 bases lay in between. Germline V gene lookup returns CDR1 LNHDA and CDR2 SQIVND (reference sequence). This CDR3 has 14 residues. The CDR3 DNA sequence: TGTGCCAGTAGTATTCGCCAGAACCAAGAGACCCAGTACTTC. This sequence encodes CASSIRQNQETQYF.

This clone was counted once. The chain employs TRBV6-6 and TRBJ2-2; TRBD2 agrees at 7 bases. Trimming at V came to 6 bases and at J to 0 bases, leaving 1 base not matched to a gene. The CDR3 loop spans 14 amino acids. CDR1 and CDR2 (germline): MNHNY, SVGAGI (reference sequence). Written as DNA, the CDR3 is TGTGCCAGCAGGGGGACTACGAACACCGGGGAGCTGTTTTTT. Its translation: CASRGTTNTGELFF.

The chain joins TRBV5-4 to TRBJ2-7; 7 nucleotides agree with TRBD1. Per germline, CDR1 SGHNT and CDR2 YYREEE (reference sequence). The CDR3 has 15 amino acids. Germline trimming cut 0 bases from V and 2 bases from J; bases unmatched to any gene: 5. In nucleotides, the CDR3 is TGTGCCAGCAGCTTGGCCGGACAGGCAGCCTACGAGCAGTACTTC. This codes for CASSLAGQAAYEQYF.